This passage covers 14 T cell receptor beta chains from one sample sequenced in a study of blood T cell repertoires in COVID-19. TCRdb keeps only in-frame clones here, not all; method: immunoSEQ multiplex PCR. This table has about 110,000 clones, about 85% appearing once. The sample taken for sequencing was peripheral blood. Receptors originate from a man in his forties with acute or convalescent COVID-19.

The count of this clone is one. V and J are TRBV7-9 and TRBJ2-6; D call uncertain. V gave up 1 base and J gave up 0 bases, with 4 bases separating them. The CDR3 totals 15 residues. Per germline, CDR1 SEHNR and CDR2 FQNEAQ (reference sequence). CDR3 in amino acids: CASSLGPSGANVLTF. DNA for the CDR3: TGTGCCAGCAGCTTAGGGCCCTCTGGGGCCAACGTCCTGACTTTC.

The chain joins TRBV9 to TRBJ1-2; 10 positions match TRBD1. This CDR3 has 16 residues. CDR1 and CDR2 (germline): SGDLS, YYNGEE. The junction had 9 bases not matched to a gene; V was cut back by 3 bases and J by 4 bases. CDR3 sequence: CASSGQGASPFYGYTF. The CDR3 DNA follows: TGTGCCAGCAGCGGACAGGGGGCCTCCCCCTTCTATGGCTACACCTTC.

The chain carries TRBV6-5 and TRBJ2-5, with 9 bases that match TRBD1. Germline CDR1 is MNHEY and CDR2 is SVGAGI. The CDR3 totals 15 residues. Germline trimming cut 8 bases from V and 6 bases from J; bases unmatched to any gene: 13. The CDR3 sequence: CASGTPGQGGKTQYF. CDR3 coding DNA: TGTGCCAGCGGGACCCCGGGACAGGGAGGAAAGACCCAGTACTTC.

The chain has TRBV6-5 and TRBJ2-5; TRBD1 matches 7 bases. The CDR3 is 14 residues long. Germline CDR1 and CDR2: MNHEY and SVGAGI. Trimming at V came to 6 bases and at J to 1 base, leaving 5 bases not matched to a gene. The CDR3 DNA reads TGTGCCAGCAGAAACCGACAGGGCCAAGAGACCCAGTACTTC. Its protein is CASRNRQGQETQYF.

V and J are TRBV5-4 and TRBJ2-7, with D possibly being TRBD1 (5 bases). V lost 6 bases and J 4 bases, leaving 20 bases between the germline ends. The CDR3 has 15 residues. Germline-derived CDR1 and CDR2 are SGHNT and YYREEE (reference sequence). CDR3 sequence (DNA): TGTGCCAGCAACTACATGGGCCAGGGAAATTACGAGCAGTACTTC. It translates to CASNYMGQGNYEQYF.

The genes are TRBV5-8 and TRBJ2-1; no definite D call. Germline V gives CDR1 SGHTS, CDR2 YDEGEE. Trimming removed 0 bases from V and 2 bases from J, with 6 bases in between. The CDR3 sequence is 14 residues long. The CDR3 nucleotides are TGTGCCAGCAGCTTGGGACATCCCTACAATGAGCAGTTCTTC. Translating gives CASSLGHPYNEQFF.

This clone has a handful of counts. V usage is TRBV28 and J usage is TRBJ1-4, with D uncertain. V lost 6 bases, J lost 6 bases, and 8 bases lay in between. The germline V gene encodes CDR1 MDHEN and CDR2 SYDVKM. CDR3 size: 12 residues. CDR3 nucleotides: TGTGCCAGCAGGCATCAGGATGAAAAACTGTTTTTT. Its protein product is CASRHQDEKLFF.

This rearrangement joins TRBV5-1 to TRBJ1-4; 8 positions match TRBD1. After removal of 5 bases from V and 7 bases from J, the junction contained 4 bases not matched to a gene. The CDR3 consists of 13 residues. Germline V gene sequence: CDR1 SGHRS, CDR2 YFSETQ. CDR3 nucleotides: TGCGCCAGCAGTCCTACAGGGGGTGAAAAACTGTTTTTT. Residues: CASSPTGGEKLFF.

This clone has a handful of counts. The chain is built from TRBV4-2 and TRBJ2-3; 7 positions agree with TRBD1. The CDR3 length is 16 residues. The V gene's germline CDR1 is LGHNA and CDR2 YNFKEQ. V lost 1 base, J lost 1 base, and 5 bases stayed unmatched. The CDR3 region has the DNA TGTGCCAGCAGCCAAGGCTGGACAGGAGGCACAGATACGCAGTATTTT. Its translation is CASSQGWTGGTDTQYF.

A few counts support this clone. The CDR3 loop reads CSASPRLAGNTIYF. For the CDR3, the DNA is TGCAGTGCTAGTCCGCGGTTGGCCGGAAACACCATATATTTT. V and J are TRBV20-1 and TRBJ1-3; D call uncertain. V lost 3 bases and J 4 bases, leaving 13 bases between the germline ends. Germline assignment: CDR1 DFQATT and CDR2 SNEGSKA (reference sequence). The CDR3 totals 14 residues.

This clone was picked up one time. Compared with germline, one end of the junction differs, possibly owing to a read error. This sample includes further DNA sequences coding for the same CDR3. DNA for the CDR3: TGTGCTAGCAGTGTTGACAGGGGAAACACCGGGGAGCTGTTTTTT. Protein: CASSVDRGNTGELFF. J is TRBJ2-2 and V is TRBV6-4, with 8 bases fitting TRBD1. This CDR3 is built from 15 residues. Germline V gives CDR1 MRHNA, CDR2 SNTAGT.

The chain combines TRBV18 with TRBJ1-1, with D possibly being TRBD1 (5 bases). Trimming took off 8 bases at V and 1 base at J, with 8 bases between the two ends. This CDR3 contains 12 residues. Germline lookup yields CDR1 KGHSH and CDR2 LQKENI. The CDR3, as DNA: TGTGCCAGCACGGGGGGGAACACTGAAGCTTTCTTT. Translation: CASTGGNTEAFF.

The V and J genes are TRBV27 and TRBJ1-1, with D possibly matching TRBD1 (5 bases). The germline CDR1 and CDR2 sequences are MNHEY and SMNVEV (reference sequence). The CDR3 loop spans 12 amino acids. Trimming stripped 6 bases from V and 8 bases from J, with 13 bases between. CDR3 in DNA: TGTGCCAGCAGCCACGACAGTGGAGAAGCTTTCTTT. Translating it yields CASSHDSGEAFF.

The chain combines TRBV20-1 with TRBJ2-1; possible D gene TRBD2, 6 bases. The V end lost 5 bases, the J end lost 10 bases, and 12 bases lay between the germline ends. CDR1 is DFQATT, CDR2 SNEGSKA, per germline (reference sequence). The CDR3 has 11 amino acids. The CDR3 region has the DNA TGCAGTGCTCGGAACCGGGGGGAGCAGTTCTTC. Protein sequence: CSARNRGEQFF.